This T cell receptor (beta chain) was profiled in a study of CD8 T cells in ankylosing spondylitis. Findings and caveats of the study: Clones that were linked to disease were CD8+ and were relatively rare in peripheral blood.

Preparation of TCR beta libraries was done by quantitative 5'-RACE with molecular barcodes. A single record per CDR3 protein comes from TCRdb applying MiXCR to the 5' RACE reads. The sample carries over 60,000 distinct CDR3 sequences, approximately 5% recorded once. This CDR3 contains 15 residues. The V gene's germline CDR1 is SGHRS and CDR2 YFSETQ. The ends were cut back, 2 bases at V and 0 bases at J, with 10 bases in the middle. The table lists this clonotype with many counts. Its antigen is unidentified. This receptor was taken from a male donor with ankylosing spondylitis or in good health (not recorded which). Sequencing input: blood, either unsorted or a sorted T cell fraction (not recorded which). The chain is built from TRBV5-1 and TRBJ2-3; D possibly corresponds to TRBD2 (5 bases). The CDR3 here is CASSLFGGSTDTQYF. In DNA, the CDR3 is TGCGCCAGCAGCTTATTTGGCGGGAGCACAGATACGCAGTATTTT.